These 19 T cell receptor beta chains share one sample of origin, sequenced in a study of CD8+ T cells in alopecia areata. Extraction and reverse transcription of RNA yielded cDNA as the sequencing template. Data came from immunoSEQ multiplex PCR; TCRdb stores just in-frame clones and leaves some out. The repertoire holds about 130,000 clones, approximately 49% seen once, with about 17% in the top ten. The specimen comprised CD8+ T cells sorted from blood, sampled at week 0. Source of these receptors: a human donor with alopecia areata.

The CDR3: CASIGQDNQPQHF. The CDR3 DNA reads TGTGCCAGCATAGGACAAGACAATCAGCCCCAGCATTTT. This chain uses TRBV2 with TRBJ1-5; TRBD1 is a possible D gene (5 bases). Germline loops: CDR1 SNHLY, CDR2 FYNNEI. This CDR3 region has 13 residues. The V end lost 7 bases, the J end lost 3 bases, and 10 bases lay between the germline ends.

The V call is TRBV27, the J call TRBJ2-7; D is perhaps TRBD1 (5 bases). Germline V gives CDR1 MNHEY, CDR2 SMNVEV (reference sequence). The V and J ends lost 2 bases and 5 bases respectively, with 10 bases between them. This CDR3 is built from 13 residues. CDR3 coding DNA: TGTGCCAGCAGTTTAAGGGGATCCGACGAGCAGTACTTC. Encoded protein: CASSLRGSDEQYF.

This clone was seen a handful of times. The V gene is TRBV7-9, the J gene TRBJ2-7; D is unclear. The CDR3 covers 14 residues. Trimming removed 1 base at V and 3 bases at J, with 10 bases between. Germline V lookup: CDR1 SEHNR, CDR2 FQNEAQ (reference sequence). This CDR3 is CASSLVSAGYEQYF. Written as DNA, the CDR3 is TGTGCCAGCAGCTTAGTCTCCGCCGGCTACGAGCAGTACTTC.

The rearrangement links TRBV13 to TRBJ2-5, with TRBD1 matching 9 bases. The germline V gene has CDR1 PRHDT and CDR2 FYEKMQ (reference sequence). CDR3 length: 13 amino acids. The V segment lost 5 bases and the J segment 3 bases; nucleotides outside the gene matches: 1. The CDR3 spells CASSRTGEETQYF. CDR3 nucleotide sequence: TGTGCCAGCAGCCGGACAGGGGAAGAGACCCAGTACTTC.

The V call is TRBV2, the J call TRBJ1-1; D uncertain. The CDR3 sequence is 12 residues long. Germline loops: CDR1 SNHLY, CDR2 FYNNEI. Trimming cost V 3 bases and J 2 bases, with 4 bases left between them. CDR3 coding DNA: TGTGCCAGCAGTGAGGGTAACACTGAAGCTTTCTTT. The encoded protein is CASSEGNTEAFF. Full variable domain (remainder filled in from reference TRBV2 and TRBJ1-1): EPEVTQTPSHQVTQMGQEVILRCVPISNHLYFYWYRQILGQKVEFLVSFYNNEISEKSEIFDDQFSVERPDGSNFTLKIRSTKLEDSAMYFCASSEGNTEAFFGQGTRLTVV.

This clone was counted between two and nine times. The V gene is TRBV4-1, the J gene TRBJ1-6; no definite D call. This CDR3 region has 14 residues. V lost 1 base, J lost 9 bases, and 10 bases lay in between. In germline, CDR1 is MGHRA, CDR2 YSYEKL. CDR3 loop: CASSQVGGASPLHF. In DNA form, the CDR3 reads TGCGCCAGCAGCCAAGTTGGAGGTGCTTCACCCCTCCACTTT.

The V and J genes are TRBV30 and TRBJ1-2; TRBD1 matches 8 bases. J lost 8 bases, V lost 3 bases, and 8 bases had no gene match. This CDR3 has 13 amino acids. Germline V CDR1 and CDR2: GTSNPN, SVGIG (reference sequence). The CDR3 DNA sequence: TGTGCCTGGAGCCCGGGTACAGGGGGAGGCTACACCTTC. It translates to CAWSPGTGGGYTF.

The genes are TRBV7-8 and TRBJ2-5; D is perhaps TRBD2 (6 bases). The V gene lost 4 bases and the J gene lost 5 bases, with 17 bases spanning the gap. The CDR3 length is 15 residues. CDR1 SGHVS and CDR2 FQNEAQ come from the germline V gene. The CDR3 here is CASSSALTSMETQYF. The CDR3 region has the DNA TGTGCCAGCAGCTCCGCCCTAACTAGCATGGAGACCCAGTACTTC.

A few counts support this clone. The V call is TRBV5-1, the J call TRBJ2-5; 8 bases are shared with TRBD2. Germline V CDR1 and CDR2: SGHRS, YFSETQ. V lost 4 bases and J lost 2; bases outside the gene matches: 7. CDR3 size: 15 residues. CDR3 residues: CASSHELAVQETQYF. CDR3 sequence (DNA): TGCGCCAGCAGCCACGAACTAGCGGTGCAAGAGACCCAGTACTTC.

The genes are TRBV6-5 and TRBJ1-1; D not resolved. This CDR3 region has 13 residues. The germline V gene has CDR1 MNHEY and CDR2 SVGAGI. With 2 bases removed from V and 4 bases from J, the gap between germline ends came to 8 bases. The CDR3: CASSYGGLTEAFF. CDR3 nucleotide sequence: TGTGCCAGCAGTTACGGAGGGCTCACTGAAGCTTTCTTT.

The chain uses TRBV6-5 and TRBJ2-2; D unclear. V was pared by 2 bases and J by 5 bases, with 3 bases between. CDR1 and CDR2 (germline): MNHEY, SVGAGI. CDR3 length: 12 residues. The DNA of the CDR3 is TGTGCCAGCAGTTACGAAACCGGGGAGCTGTTTTTT. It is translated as CASSYETGELFF.

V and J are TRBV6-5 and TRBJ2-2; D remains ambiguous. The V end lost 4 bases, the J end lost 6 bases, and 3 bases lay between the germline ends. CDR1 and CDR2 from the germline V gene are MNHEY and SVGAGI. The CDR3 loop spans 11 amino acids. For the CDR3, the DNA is TGTGCCAGCAGTTTGGCCGGGGAGCTGTTTTTT. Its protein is CASSLAGELFF.

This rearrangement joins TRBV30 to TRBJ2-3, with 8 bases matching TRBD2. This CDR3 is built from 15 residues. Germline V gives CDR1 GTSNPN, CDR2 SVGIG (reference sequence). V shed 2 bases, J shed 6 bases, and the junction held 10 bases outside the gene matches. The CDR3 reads CAWSPVGGALDTQYF. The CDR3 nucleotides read TGTGCCTGGAGTCCGGTCGGGGGGGCCCTGGATACGCAGTATTTT.

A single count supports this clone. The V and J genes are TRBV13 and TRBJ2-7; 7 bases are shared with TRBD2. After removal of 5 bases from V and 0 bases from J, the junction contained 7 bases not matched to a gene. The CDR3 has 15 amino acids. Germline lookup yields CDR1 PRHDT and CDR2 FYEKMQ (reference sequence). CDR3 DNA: TGTGCCAGCAGCAACCGGGGGGAAAGCTCCTACGAGCAGTACTTC. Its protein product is CASSNRGESSYEQYF.

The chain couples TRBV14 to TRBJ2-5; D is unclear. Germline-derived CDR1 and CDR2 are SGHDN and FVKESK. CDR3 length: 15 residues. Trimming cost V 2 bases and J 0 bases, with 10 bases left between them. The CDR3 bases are TGTGCCAGCAGCCAATCTCTCGTGTACCAAGAGACCCAGTACTTC. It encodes CASSQSLVYQETQYF.

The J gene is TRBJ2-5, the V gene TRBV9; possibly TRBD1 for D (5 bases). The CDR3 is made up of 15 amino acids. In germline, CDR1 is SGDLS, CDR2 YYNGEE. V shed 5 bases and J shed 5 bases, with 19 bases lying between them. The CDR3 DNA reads TGTGCCAGCAGTCCTCACAGTGGGGCCTTGGAGACCCAGTACTTC. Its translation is CASSPHSGALETQYF. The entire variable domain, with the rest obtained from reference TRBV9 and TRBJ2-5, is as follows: DSGVTQTPKHLITATGQRVTLRCSPRSGDLSVYWYQQSLDQGLQFLIQYYNGEERAKGNILERFSAQQFPDLHSELNLSSLELGDSALYFCASSPHSGALETQYFGPGTRLLVL.

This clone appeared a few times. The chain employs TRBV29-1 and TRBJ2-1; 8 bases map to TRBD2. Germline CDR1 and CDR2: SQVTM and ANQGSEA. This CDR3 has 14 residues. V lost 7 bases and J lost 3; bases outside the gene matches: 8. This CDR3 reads CSAEERGGYNEQFF. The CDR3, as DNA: TGCAGCGCCGAAGAACGGGGGGGCTACAATGAGCAGTTCTTC.

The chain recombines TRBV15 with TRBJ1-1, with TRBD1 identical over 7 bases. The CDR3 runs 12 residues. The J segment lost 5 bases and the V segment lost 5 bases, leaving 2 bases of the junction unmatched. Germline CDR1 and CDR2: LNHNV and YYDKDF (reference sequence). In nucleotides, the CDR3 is TGTGCCACCAGCCCGACAGGGACTGAAGCTTTCTTT. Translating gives CATSPTGTEAFF.

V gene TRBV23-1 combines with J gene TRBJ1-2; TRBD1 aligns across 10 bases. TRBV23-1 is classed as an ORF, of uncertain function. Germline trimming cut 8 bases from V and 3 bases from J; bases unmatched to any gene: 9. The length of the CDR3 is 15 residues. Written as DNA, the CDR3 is TGCGCCAGCTCCACCTCCGGGACAGGGGACTATGGCTACACCTTC. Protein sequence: CASSTSGTGDYGYTF.